The entry that follows covers one TCR beta chain sequence. Its antigen is unknown. This sample was taken from a study of regulatory T cells in long-lasting Graves disease. Notes on the study in general: In persistent patients, shared public clonotypes (2,741) outnumbered those in new patients (about 970).

Time point given: newly diagnosed GD, antithyroid drugs for less than 3 months. Generation of the TCR library employed RNA extracted from PBMCs. The CDR3 consists of 11 residues. Trimming cost V 1 base and J 6 bases, with 2 bases left between them. The germline CDR1 and CDR2 sequences are ENHRY and SYGVKD. Researchers made TCR beta libraries by using iRepertoire HTBI primers and running Arm-PCR on CDR3 regions. A single record per CDR3 protein comes from TCRdb applying MiXCR to the multiplex PCR reads. The data hold some 500,000 distinct CDR3 sequences, with roughly 14% observed a single time. These records were also assigned to another study, of T cells in Graves' hyperthyroidism and ophthalmopathy. That work adds: Hyperthyroidism was newly diagnosed in patients aged 18 to 65 (duration under 2 months).

This specimen was peripheral blood mononuclear cells (PBMCs), taken at new diagnosis, from a patient treated with antithyroid drugs. The chain joins TRBV10-3 to TRBJ2-3; D uncertain. The receptor was derived from a man aged 25-45 years with Graves disease. CDR3 protein: CAISEFDTQYF. CDR3 bases: TGTGCCATCAGTGAGTTCGATACGCAGTATTTT.